Below, 12 T cell receptor beta chains from the same sample are listed, as sequenced in a study of shared clonotypes between healthy human individuals. The protocol was immunoSEQ multiplex PCR, while the TCRdb copy is restricted to in-frame clones and leaves out a portion. The table records about 610,000 clones, around 97% of them present only once. Sequenced sample: naive CD4+ T cells sorted from blood. Documented subset: CD45RA+ positively selected. The receptors derive from a woman in her twenties or thirties in good health.

The CDR3 DNA sequence: TGCGCCCAGCTGGCTGCTCAGAAAGGCGAGCAGTACTTC. It is translated as CAQLAAQKGEQYF. The J gene is TRBJ2-7, the V gene TRBV23-1; D is unresolved. TRBV23-1 is treated as an ORF (open reading frame) with a function not yet certain. This CDR3 comprises 13 residues. The germline V and J ends were trimmed by 11 bases and 6 bases, with 20 bases remaining between them.

The chain recombines TRBV28 with TRBJ2-3; maybe TRBD1 (6 bases). The germline CDR1 and CDR2 sequences are MDHEN and SYDVKM. The CDR3 covers 15 residues. Trimming stripped 2 bases from V and 2 bases from J, with 11 bases between. The CDR3 DNA reads as TGTGCCAGCAGTTTAATCGACAGGATCACAGATACGCAGTATTTT. Translated: CASSLIDRITDTQYF.

This chain connects TRBV30 to TRBJ1-6; D is ambiguous. Trimming removed 3 bases at V and 7 bases at J, with 16 bases between. The CDR3 sequence is 15 residues long. Germline assignment: CDR1 GTSNPN and CDR2 SVGIG (reference sequence). The CDR3 spells CAWRWVEIGNSPLHF. For the CDR3, the DNA is TGTGCCTGGAGGTGGGTGGAGATTGGGAATTCACCCCTCCACTTT. The full variable domain, its missing parts supplied by reference TRBV30 and TRBJ1-6, is SQTIHQWPATLVQPVGSPLSLECTVEGTSNPNLYWYRQAAGRGLQLLFYSVGIGQISSEVPQNLSASRPQDRQFILSSKKLLLSDSGFYLCAWRWVEIGNSPLHFGNGTRLTVT.

The J gene is TRBJ1-1, the V gene TRBV7-8, with a possible D match to TRBD1 (5 bases). Trimming stripped 5 bases from V and 1 base from J, with 20 bases between. Germline values: CDR1 SGHVS, CDR2 FQNEAQ. The CDR3 consists of 17 residues. The CDR3 nucleotides read TGTGCCAGCAGCCCTGAACACGTCCGGGGGGAGAACACTGAAGCTTTCTTT. Protein product: CASSPEHVRGENTEAFF.

As DNA, the CDR3 is TGTGCCAGTAGTATTAAGGCGACAGGGTTTGGGGCCAACGTCCTGACTTTC. The encoded protein is CASSIKATGFGANVLTF. This chain links TRBV19 with TRBJ2-6; 7 bases agree with TRBD1. The germline CDR1 and CDR2 sequences are LNHDA and SQIVND (reference sequence). This CDR3 spans 17 amino acids. V gave up 3 bases and J gave up 3 bases; unmatched junction bases: 8.

The gene calls are TRBV5-4 and TRBJ2-5, with D perhaps matching TRBD2 (6 bases). The better agreement between TRBJ2-7 and the DNA end casts doubt on the J call. This CDR3 contains 14 residues. Germline V gives CDR1 SGHNT, CDR2 YYREEE (reference sequence). The CDR3 sequence is CASSLGGDSYEQYF. CDR3 nucleotides: TGTGCCAGCAGCTTGGGCGGGGACTCCTACGAGCAGTACTTC.

In regard to this clone: A read error may account for a junction end that differs from germline. The genes are TRBV2 and TRBJ2-1; 7 nucleotides align to TRBD1. The CDR3 contains 13 residues. From germline, CDR1 is SNHLY and CDR2 FYNNEI. CDR3 sequence (DNA): TGTGCCAGCAGAGAAGGGGGCCCCCCTGAGCAGTTCTTC. Translated, it gives CASREGGPPEQFF.

This clone has a single count. This sample includes further DNA sequences coding for the same CDR3. The chain carries TRBV28 and TRBJ2-7, with D possibly called TRBD1 or TRBD2 (5 bases each). With 5 bases removed from V and 3 bases from J, the gap between germline ends came to 5 bases. The germline gives CDR1 MDHEN, CDR2 SYDVKM. The CDR3 contains 11 residues. The CDR3 sequence: CASSGGYEQYF. In DNA, the CDR3 is TGTGCCAGCAGTGGGGGCTACGAGCAGTACTTC.

The chain is built from TRBV7-8 and TRBJ2-2, with 8 bases lining up with TRBD1. Germline CDR1 and CDR2: SGHVS and FQNEAQ. This CDR3 comprises 17 residues. V lost 3 bases to trimming and J lost 6 bases; unmatched junction nucleotides: 12. The CDR3 DNA is TGTGCCAGCAGCTTGAGGGAGACAGGGGATTCGGCCGGGGAGCTGTTTTTT. Its translation: CASSLRETGDSAGELFF. The whole variable domain, filled in from reference TRBV7-8 and TRBJ2-2, reads GAGVSQSPRYKVAKRGQDVALRCDPISGHVSLFWYQQALGQGPEFLTYFQNEAQLDKSGLPSDRFFAERPEGSVSTLKIQRTQQEDSAVYLCASSLRETGDSAGELFFGEGSRLTVL.

The chain has TRBV10-3 and TRBJ2-3, with no clear D. The V end was cut by 0 bases, the J end by 1 base, with 8 bases between. The CDR3 is 15 residues long. Germline assignment: CDR1 ENHRY and CDR2 SYGVKD. CDR3 residues: CAISESWQGTDTQYF. The CDR3 DNA reads as TGTGCCATCAGTGAGTCCTGGCAGGGCACAGATACGCAGTATTTT.

The CDR3 nucleotides read TGTGCCAGCAGTGCCGGGGGTGGCATCCCTAGGGATGAGCAGTTCTTC. It is translated as CASSAGGGIPRDEQFF. V gene TRBV6-6 combines with J gene TRBJ2-1, with a possible D match to TRBD2 (6 bases). V was pared by 5 bases and J by 8 bases, with 22 bases between. The CDR3 has 16 residues. Germline V lookup: CDR1 MNHNY, CDR2 SVGAGI (reference sequence).

The count of this clone is one. The chain carries TRBV25-1 and TRBJ2-7; no clear D gene. Germline V CDR1 and CDR2: MGHDK, SYGVNS. V lost 5 bases and J lost 0, with 11 bases in between. The length of the CDR3 is 14 residues. The CDR3 DNA reads TGTGCCAGCAGTCCGCTAGGAATCTCCTACGAGCAGTACTTC. As protein: CASSPLGISYEQYF.